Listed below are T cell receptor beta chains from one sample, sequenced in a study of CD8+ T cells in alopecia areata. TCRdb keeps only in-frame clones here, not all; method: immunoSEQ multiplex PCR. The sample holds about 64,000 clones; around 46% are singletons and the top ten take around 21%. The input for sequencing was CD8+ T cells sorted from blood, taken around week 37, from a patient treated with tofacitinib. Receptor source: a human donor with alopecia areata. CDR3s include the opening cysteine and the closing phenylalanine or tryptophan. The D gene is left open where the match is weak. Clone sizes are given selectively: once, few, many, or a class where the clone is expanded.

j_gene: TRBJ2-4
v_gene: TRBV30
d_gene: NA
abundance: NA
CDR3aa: CAWRDRAKNIQYF
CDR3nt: TGTGCCTGGAGAGATAGAGCCAAAAACATTCAGTACTTC

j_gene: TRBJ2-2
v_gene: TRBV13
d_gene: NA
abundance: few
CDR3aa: CASSLGDTGELFF
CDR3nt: TGTGCCAGCAGCTTAGGGGATACCGGGGAGCTGTTTTTT

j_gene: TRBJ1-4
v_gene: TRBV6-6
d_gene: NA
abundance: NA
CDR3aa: CASSYSTPQLFF
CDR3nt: TGTGCCAGCAGTTACTCGACCCCACAACTGTTTTTT

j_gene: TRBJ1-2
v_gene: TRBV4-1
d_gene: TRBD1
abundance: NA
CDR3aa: CASSLEPGQTNYGYTF
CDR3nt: TGCGCCAGCAGCCTGGAGCCGGGACAGACTAACTATGGCTACACCTTC

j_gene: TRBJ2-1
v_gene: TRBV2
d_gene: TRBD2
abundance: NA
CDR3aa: CASEGLEGNEQFF
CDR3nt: TGTGCCAGTGAGGGACTAGAGGGGAATGAGCAGTTCTTC

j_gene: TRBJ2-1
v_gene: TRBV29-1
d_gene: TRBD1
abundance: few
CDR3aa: CSVGQGLRSYNEQFF
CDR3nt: TGCAGCGTTGGACAGGGGCTACGCTCCTACAATGAGCAGTTCTTC

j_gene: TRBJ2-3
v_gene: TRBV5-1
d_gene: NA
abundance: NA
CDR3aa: CASSLGAGLRADTQYF
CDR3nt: TGCGCCAGCAGCTTGGGTGCAGGCCTCCGGGCAGATACGCAGTATTTT

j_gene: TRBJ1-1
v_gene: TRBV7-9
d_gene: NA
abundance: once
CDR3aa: CASSPIQGSTEAFF
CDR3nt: TGTGCCAGCAGCCCGATCCAGGGTTCCACTGAAGCTTTCTTT

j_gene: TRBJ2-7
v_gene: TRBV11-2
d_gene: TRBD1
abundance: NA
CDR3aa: CASSSPEGQHAYEQYF
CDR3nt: TGTGCCAGCAGCTCCCCCGAGGGACAGCATGCGTACGAGCAGTACTTC

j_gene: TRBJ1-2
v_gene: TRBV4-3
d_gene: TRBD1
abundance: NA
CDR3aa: CASSQDRGRTYGYTF
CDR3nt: TGCGCCAGCAGCCAGGACAGGGGGCGGACCTATGGCTACACCTTC

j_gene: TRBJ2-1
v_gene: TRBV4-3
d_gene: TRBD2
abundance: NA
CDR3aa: CASSHRDYDNEQFF
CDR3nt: TGCGCCAGCAGCCACCGGGACTACGACAATGAGCAGTTCTTC

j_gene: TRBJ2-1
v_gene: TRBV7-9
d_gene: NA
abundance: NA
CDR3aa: CASSLDREQFF
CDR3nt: TGTGCCAGCAGCTTAGACAGGGAGCAGTTCTTC

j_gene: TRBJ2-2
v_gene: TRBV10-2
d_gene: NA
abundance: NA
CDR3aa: CASRGITGELFF
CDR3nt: TGCGCCAGCAGAGGGATCACCGGGGAGCTGTTTTTT

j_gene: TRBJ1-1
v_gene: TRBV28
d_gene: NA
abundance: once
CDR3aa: CASSLTTRRFDTEAFF
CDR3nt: TGTGCCAGCAGTTTGACCACGCGCCGGTTCGACACTGAAGCTTTCTTT

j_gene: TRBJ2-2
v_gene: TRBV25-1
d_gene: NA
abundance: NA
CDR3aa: CASLGRGKNTGELFF
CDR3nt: TGTGCCAGCCTCGGCAGGGGAAAGAACACCGGGGAGCTGTTTTTT

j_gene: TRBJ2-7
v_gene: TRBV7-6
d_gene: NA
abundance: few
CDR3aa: CASSKLETGIWEQYF
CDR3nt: TGTGCCAGCAGCAAGCTCGAGACGGGCATTTGGGAGCAGTACTTC

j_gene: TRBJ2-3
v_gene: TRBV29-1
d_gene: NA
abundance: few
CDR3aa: CSVEENTQYF
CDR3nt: TGCAGCGTTGAAGAGAATACGCAGTATTTT

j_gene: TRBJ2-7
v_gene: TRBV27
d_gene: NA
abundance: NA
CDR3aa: CASSQSTERSYEQYF
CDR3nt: TGTGCCAGCAGCCAGTCGACGGAACGCTCCTACGAGCAGTACTTC

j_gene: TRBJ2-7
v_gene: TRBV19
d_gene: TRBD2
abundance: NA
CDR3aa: CASSIRAGVYEQYF
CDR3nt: TGTGCCAGTAGTATTCGAGCGGGGGTCTACGAGCAGTACTTC

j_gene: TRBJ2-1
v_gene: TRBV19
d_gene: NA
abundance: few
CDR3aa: CASSIPGNEQFF
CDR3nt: TGTGCCAGTAGTATCCCCGGAAATGAGCAGTTCTTC

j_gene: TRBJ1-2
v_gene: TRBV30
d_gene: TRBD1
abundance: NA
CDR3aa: CAWLSRDRVHGYTF
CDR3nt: TGTGCCTGGTTATCCCGGGACAGGGTCCATGGCTACACCTTC

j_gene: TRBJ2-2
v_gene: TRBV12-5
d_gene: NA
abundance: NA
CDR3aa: CASGGFGSGELFF
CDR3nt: TGTGCTAGTGGCGGGTTTGGTTCCGGGGAGCTGTTTTTT

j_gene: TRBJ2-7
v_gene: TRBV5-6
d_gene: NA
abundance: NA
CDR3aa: CASSLADGNEQYF
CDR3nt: TGTGCCAGCAGCTTGGCCGATGGGAACGAGCAGTACTTC

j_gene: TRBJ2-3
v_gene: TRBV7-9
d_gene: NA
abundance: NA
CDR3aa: CASSPRAELTDTQYF
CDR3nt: TGTGCCAGCAGCCCCCGCGCGGAACTCACAGATACGCAGTATTTT

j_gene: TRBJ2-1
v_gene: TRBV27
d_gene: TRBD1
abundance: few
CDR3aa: CASSLSNTGVYNEQFF
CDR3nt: TGTGCCAGCAGTTTATCGAACACAGGGGTCTACAATGAGCAGTTCTTC

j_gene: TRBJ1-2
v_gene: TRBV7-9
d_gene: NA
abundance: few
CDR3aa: CASSLEQGSYGYTF
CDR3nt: TGTGCCAGCAGCTTAGAACAAGGGTCCTATGGCTACACCTTC

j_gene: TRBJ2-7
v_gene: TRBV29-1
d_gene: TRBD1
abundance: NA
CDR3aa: CSVPGQGFDEQYF
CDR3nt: TGCAGCGTTCCGGGACAGGGCTTTGACGAGCAGTACTTC

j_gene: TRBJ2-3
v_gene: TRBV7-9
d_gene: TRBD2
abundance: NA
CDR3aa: CALGGYSTDTQYF
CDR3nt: TGTGCCTTGGGAGGGTACTCCACAGATACGCAGTATTTT

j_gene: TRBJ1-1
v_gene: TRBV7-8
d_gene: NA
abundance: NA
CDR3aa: CASSSGSRTEAFF
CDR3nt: TGTGCCAGCAGTTCAGGGAGTCGAACTGAAGCTTTCTTT

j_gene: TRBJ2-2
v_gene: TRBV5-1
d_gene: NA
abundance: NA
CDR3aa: CASRPAGAGQAGELFF
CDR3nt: TGCGCCAGCAGGCCGGCAGGAGCGGGACAGGCCGGGGAGCTGTTTTTT

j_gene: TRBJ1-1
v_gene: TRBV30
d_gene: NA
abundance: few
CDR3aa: CACAWWDRHTEAFF
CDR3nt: TGTGCCTGTGCCTGGTGGGATAGGCACACTGAAGCTTTCTTT

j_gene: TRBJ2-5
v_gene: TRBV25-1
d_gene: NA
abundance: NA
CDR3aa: CASSESDYQETQYF
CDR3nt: TGTGCCAGCAGTGAAAGCGATTACCAAGAGACCCAGTACTTC

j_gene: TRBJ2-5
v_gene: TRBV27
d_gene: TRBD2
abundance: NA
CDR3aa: CASSLLTSGTSVETQYF
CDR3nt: TGTGCCAGCAGTTTATTGACTAGCGGGACGTCAGTAGAGACCCAGTACTTC

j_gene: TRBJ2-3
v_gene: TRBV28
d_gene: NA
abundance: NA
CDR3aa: CASVIRGRNTDTQYF
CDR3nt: TGTGCCAGCGTCATACGAGGCAGAAACACAGATACGCAGTATTTT

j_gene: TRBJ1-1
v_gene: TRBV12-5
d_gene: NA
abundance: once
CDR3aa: CASKSTGTEAFF
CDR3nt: TGTGCTAGTAAATCAACCGGGACTGAAGCTTTCTTT

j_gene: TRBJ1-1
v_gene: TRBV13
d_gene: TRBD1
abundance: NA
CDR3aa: CASRPDRGPKGTEAFF
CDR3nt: TGTGCCAGCAGACCCGACAGGGGCCCGAAAGGGACTGAAGCTTTCTTT

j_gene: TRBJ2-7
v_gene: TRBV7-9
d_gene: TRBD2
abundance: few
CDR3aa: CASSGGDTYEQYF
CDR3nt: TGTGCCAGCTCGGGAGGGGATACCTACGAGCAGTACTTC

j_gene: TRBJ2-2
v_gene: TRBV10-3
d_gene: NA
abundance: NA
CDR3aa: CAIGGGNTGELFF
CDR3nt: TGTGCCATCGGCGGAGGGAACACCGGGGAGCTGTTTTTT

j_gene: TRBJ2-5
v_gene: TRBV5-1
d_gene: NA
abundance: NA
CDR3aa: CASSLDPRQTQYF
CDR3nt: TGCGCCAGCAGCTTGGATCCGCGTCAGACCCAGTACTTC

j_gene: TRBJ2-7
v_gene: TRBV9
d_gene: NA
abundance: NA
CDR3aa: CASSFSYEQYF
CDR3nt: TGTGCCAGCAGCTTTTCCTACGAGCAGTACTTC

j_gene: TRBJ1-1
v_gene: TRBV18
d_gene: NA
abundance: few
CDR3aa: CASSPTYPDTEAFF
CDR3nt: TGTGCCAGCTCACCTACCTATCCAGACACTGAAGCTTTCTTT

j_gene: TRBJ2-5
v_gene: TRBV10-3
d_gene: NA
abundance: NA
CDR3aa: CAISESPGSQETQYF
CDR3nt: TGTGCCATCAGTGAGTCTCCGGGATCCCAAGAGACCCAGTACTTC

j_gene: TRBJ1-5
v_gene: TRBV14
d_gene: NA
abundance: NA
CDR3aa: CASSAGRGPQHF
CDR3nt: TGTGCCAGCAGCGCAGGGCGCGGGCCCCAGCATTTT

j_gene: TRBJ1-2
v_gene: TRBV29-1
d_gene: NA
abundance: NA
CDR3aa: CSVRPGSQYGYTF
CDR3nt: TGCAGCGTTCGTCCAGGGTCCCAATATGGCTACACCTTC

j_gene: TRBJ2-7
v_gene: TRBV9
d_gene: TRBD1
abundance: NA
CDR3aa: CASSVAGTGDGYEQYF
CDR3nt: TGTGCCAGCAGCGTAGCCGGGACAGGGGACGGCTACGAGCAGTACTTC

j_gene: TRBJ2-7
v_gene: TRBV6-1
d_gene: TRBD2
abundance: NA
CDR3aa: CASSVGPSGTYEQYF
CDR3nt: TGTGCCAGCAGTGTGGGACCGAGCGGGACCTACGAGCAGTACTTC

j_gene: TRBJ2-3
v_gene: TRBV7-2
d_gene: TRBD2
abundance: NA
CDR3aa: CASSQTSGSLDTQYF
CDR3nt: TGTGCCAGCAGCCAAACTAGCGGGAGTTTGGATACGCAGTATTTT

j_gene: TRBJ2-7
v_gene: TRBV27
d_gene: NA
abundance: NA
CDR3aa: CASTTGTSSYEQYF
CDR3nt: TGTGCCAGCACTACCGGGACGAGCTCCTACGAGCAGTACTTC

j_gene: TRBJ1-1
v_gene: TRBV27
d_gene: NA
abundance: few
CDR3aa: CASSLRGNTEAFF
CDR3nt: TGTGCCAGCAGTTTAAGGGGGAACACTGAAGCTTTCTTT

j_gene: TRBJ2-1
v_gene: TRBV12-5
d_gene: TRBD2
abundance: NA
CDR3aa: CASGLGGLAGNEQFF
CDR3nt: TGTGCTAGTGGTTTGGGGGGACTAGCGGGTAATGAGCAGTTCTTC

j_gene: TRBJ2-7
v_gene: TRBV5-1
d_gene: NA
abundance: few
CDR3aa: CASSLDLAAPEQYF
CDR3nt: TGCGCCAGCAGCTTGGATTTGGCGGCCCCCGAGCAGTACTTC

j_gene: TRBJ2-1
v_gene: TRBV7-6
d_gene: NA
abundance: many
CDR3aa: CASSRGQYNEQFF
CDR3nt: TGTGCCAGCAGCCGAGGACAGTACAATGAGCAGTTCTTC

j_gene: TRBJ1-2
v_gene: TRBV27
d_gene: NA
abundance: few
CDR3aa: CASSLSKGHGYTF
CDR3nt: TGTGCCAGCAGTTTATCGAAGGGTCATGGCTACACCTTC

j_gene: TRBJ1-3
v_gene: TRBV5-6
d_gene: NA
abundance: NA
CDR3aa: CASSRALSGNTIYF
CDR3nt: TGTGCCAGCAGCAGGGCCCTCTCTGGAAACACCATATATTTT

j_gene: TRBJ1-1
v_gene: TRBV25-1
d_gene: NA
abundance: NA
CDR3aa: CASSENRMMDTEAFF
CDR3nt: TGTGCCAGCAGTGAAAACAGGATGATGGACACTGAAGCTTTCTTT

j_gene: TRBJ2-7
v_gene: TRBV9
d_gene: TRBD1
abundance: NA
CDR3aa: CASSTGQGASYEQYF
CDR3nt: TGTGCCAGCAGCACGGGACAGGGGGCGTCCTACGAGCAGTACTTC

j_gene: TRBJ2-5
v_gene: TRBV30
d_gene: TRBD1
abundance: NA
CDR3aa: CAWSVPGQAVWTQYF
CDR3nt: TGTGCCTGGAGTGTACCCGGACAGGCTGTTTGGACCCAGTACTTC

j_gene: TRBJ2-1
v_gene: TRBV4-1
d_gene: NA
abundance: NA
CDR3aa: CASSQVDSDDEQFF
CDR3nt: TGCGCCAGCAGCCAAGTGGATAGTGACGATGAGCAGTTCTTC

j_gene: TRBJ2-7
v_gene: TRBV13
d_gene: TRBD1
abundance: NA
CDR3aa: CASSPTPGQEKYEQYF
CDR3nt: TGTGCCAGCAGCCCTACTCCGGGACAGGAGAAATACGAGCAGTACTTC

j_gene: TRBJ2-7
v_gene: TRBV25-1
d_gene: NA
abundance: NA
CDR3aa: CASSEWSETSYEQYF
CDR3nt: TGTGCCAGCAGTGAATGGTCAGAAACTTCCTACGAGCAGTACTTC